This passage covers 21 T cell receptor beta chains from one sample sequenced in a study of blood T cell repertoires in COVID-19. Produced via immunoSEQ multiplex PCR; TCRdb's table is partial and in-frame only. Seen here are approximately 360,000 clones, about 90% observed once, and the top ten hold around 1.9%. The sample comprised PBMCs or T cells enriched from blood (not recorded which). Every receptor here comes from a man aged 40-49 years in a cohort exposed to, infected with or recovered from COVID-19 (not recorded which).

The CDR3 loop reads CASSITSWQPQHF. In nucleotides, the CDR3 is TGTGCCAGTAGTATAACATCTTGGCAGCCCCAGCATTTT. The V and J genes are TRBV19 and TRBJ1-5; D is undetermined. The V end lost 2 bases, the J end lost 7 bases, and 9 bases lay between the germline ends. This CDR3 spans 13 amino acids. Germline V gene sequence: CDR1 LNHDA, CDR2 SQIVND (reference sequence).

This sequence joins TRBV3-1 (or the pseudogene TRBV3-2) and TRBJ2-5; 9 bases are a match to TRBD1. Germline V gene sequence: CDR1 LGHDT, CDR2 YNNKEL (reference sequence). The CDR3 loop spans 15 amino acids. V shed 2 bases, J shed 4 bases, and the junction held 5 bases outside the gene matches. CDR3 residues: CASSQKGTGLETQYF. CDR3 DNA: TGTGCCAGCAGCCAAAAAGGGACAGGGCTAGAGACCCAGTACTTC.

The chain uses TRBV28 and TRBJ1-1; 7 bases line up with TRBD1. V dropped 6 bases and J dropped 8; count of bases not matched to a gene: 6. Germline assignment: CDR1 MDHEN and CDR2 SYDVKM. The CDR3 is made up of 12 amino acids. The chain's CDR3 is CASRLGQLEAFF. For the CDR3, the DNA is TGTGCCAGCAGGTTGGGACAGTTAGAAGCTTTCTTT.

The chain is built from TRBV27 and TRBJ1-3; weak D call: TRBD1 (6 bases). Germline CDR1 and CDR2: MNHEY and SMNVEV (reference sequence). The ends were cut back, 5 bases at V and 6 bases at J, with 14 bases in the middle. CDR3 size: 14 residues. CDR3 in DNA: TGTGCCAGCAGTGGGGGCAGAGGAGAAAACACCATATATTTT. It yields the protein CASSGGRGENTIYF.

The genes are TRBV6-6 and TRBJ2-1; 8 nucleotides align to TRBD2. Germline values: CDR1 MNHNY, CDR2 SVGAGI (reference sequence). V dropped 5 bases and J dropped 6; count of bases not matched to a gene: 9. The CDR3 extends over 15 amino acids. CDR3 sequence reads: CASSNPGLVGNEQFF. As DNA, the CDR3 is TGTGCCAGCAGTAACCCGGGACTAGTTGGCAATGAGCAGTTCTTC.

The rearrangement joins TRBV3-1 (or the pseudogene TRBV3-2) to TRBJ2-1; the match to TRBD2 covers 7 bases. The CDR3 sequence is 15 residues long. Germline V gene sequence: CDR1 LGHDT, CDR2 YNNKEL (reference sequence). Trimming cost V 5 bases and J 0 bases; bases outside gene matches: 4. The CDR3, as DNA: TGTGCCAGCAGCAGCAGCGGGACCTCCTACAATGAGCAGTTCTTC. The encoded protein is CASSSSGTSYNEQFF.

This clone was found a few times. The rearrangement links TRBV2 to TRBJ1-6, with 9 positions matching TRBD1. The V and J ends lost 2 bases and 7 bases, in that order; junction bases with no gene match: 3. The CDR3 contains 15 residues. CDR1 is SNHLY, CDR2 FYNNEI, per germline. The CDR3 loop is CASSERGTGNSPLHF. The CDR3 nucleotides read TGTGCCAGCAGTGAACGGGGGACAGGGAATTCACCCCTCCACTTT. Drawing the rest from reference TRBV2 and TRBJ1-6, the complete variable domain is EPEVTQTPSHQVTQMGQEVILRCVPISNHLYFYWYRQILGQKVEFLVSFYNNEISEKSEIFDDQFSVERPDGSNFTLKIRSTKLEDSAMYFCASSERGTGNSPLHFGNGTRLTVT.

The J gene is TRBJ1-2, the V gene TRBV2; 8 nucleotides agree with TRBD1. The CDR3 is 16 residues long. The trim removed 1 base at V and 7 bases at J, leaving 11 bases unmatched. Germline CDR1 is SNHLY and CDR2 is FYNNEI. As DNA, the CDR3 is TGTGCCAGCAGTGAAGGGGGGCACAGGGGGTTGGGTGGCTACACCTTC. Its translation is CASSEGGHRGLGGYTF.

The V and J genes are TRBV5-8 and TRBJ2-2; TRBD1 matches 8 bases. Germline trimming cut 4 bases from V and 0 bases from J; bases unmatched to any gene: 5. The germline gives CDR1 SGHTS, CDR2 YDEGEE. The CDR3 is 16 amino acids. Written as DNA, the CDR3 is TGTGCCAGCAGCGCCTGGACAGGGTCGAACACCGGGGAGCTGTTTTTT. Translation: CASSAWTGSNTGELFF.

This rearrangement joins TRBV5-6 to TRBJ2-1, with 10 bases lining up with TRBD1. This CDR3 has 16 residues. Germline assignment: CDR1 SGHDT and CDR2 YYEEEE. V was clipped by 4 bases and J by 7 bases; unmatched bases: 11. This chain's CDR3 is CASSPHSGTGVNEQFF. The CDR3 DNA reads as TGTGCCAGCAGCCCGCACTCCGGGACAGGGGTTAATGAGCAGTTCTTC.

The chain uses TRBV7-3 and TRBJ2-2; 11 bases fit TRBD2. The germline V gene has CDR1 SGHTA and CDR2 FQGTGA. J gave up 6 bases and V 0 bases, and 6 bases lay outside the gene matches. The CDR3 length is 17 residues. The CDR3 loop reads CASSLTRLAGTAGELFF. CDR3 nucleotide sequence: TGTGCCAGCAGCTTAACTCGACTAGCGGGAACCGCCGGGGAGCTGTTTTTT.

The chain joins TRBV27 to TRBJ2-7; no clear D. Germline lookup yields CDR1 MNHEY and CDR2 SMNVEV (reference sequence). The ends were cut back, 5 bases at V and 3 bases at J, with 11 bases in the middle. There are 13 residues in the CDR3. CDR3 in amino acids: CASSLGSVYEQYF. In DNA, the CDR3 is TGTGCCAGCAGTCTCGGGTCGGTCTACGAGCAGTACTTC.

This clone was recorded only once. The rearrangement uses TRBV19 and TRBJ2-1, with 14 nucleotides matching TRBD2. Germline values: CDR1 LNHDA, CDR2 SQIVND (reference sequence). The ends lost 3 bases at V and 7 bases at J; junction bases unmatched: 17. This CDR3 is built from 20 residues. As DNA, the CDR3 is TGTGCCAGTAGTATCCCGGGACTAGCGGGAGCAAGAGGTGGTCCAAATGAGCAGTTCTTC. It yields the protein CASSIPGLAGARGGPNEQFF.

This clone is a singleton in its sample. The chain recombines TRBV5-1 with TRBJ2-1; 11 nucleotides align to TRBD2. The CDR3 covers 16 residues. The ends lost 4 bases at V and 0 bases at J; junction bases unmatched: 3. Germline V gene sequence: CDR1 SGHRS, CDR2 YFSETQ. The CDR3 protein is CASSMGLAASYNEQFF. Written as DNA, the CDR3 is TGCGCCAGCAGCATGGGACTAGCGGCCTCCTACAATGAGCAGTTCTTC.

The chain joins TRBV28 to TRBJ2-3, with 8 nucleotides matching TRBD2. The CDR3 totals 15 residues. The V gene's germline CDR1 is MDHEN and CDR2 SYDVKM. Trimming removed 5 bases from V and 3 bases from J; junction bases left unmatched: 7. CDR3 coding DNA: TGTGCCAGCAGTCCTCGGGAGGGGATGACAGATACGCAGTATTTT. As protein: CASSPREGMTDTQYF.

The chain recombines TRBV28 with TRBJ2-6; 9 positions match TRBD1. The V gene's germline CDR1 is MDHEN and CDR2 SYDVKM. CDR3 size: 18 residues. The V segment lost 5 bases and the J segment 4 bases; nucleotides outside the gene matches: 12. The CDR3: CASSPPGQGVRGANVLTF. Here the CDR3 DNA reads TGTGCCAGCAGTCCGCCGGGACAGGGTGTGAGGGGGGCCAACGTCCTGACTTTC.

This chain links TRBV27 with TRBJ1-1; 7 positions agree with TRBD1. Trimming took 3 bases from V and 8 from J; bases not matched to a gene: 9. The germline CDR1 and CDR2 sequences are MNHEY and SMNVEV (reference sequence). The CDR3 loop spans 14 amino acids. The CDR3 DNA reads as TGTGCCAGCAGTTTGAAGGACAGGAGGACCGAAGCTTTCTTT. Protein: CASSLKDRRTEAFF.

This chain links TRBV7-2 with TRBJ2-2; TRBD1 matches at 9 bases. The CDR3 spans 15 residues. The J segment lost 1 base and the V segment lost 5 bases, leaving 2 bases of the junction unmatched. Germline V gives CDR1 SGHTA, CDR2 FQGNSA. The CDR3 reads CASSPGQGNTGELFF. The CDR3 DNA reads as TGTGCCAGCAGCCCGGGACAGGGGAACACCGGGGAGCTGTTTTTT.

This chain uses TRBV6-5 with TRBJ1-5; 12 bases match TRBD1. The CDR3 contains 15 residues. In germline, CDR1 is MNHEY, CDR2 SVGAGI. J was trimmed by 7 bases and V by 2 bases; bases with no gene match: 3. CDR3 in DNA: TGTGCCAGCAGTTACGCCGGGACAGGGGGCCAGCCCCAGCATTTT. Its translation is CASSYAGTGGQPQHF.

The gene calls are TRBV30 and TRBJ2-1, with 8 bases matching TRBD2. The germline gives CDR1 GTSNPN, CDR2 SVGIG (reference sequence). This CDR3 spans 14 amino acids. Trimming at V came to 0 bases and at J to 6 bases, leaving 4 bases not matched to a gene. CDR3 sequence: CAWSVAGVGNEQFF. The CDR3, as DNA: TGTGCCTGGAGTGTAGCGGGAGTGGGCAATGAGCAGTTCTTC.

The chain carries TRBV5-4 and TRBJ1-1, with TRBD1 matching 7 bases. This CDR3 is built from 14 residues. V lost 1 base and J lost 3; bases outside the gene matches: 3. CDR1 and CDR2 from the germline V gene are SGHNT and YYREEE (reference sequence). The CDR3 region has the DNA TGTGCCAGCAGCTTGACAGGGGCTTACACTGAAGCTTTCTTT. This sequence encodes CASSLTGAYTEAFF.